These 14 T cell receptor beta chains were all obtained from the same sample, sequenced in a study of chemoradiotherapy in HPV16-positive cancers (dated by TCRdb to between 2021 and 2024). Library preparation was by the immunoSEQ multiplex PCR assay. What TCRdb holds here is the immuneACCESS table cut down to in-frame rearrangements. Part of the clones is not present; checked against another copy, under half of the missing clones reflect an unresolved V gene, and the others are unexplained. This sample lists some 31,000 clones; roughly nine tenths were detected once. The top ten constitute approximately 22% of the sample. The source was blood, collected from a patient who underwent chemoradiotherapy. The receptors come from a human donor with HPV-associated anogenital cancer.

This clone was observed once. The rearrangement joins TRBV5-1 to TRBJ2-7; TRBD2 aligns across 12 bases. The germline V gene has CDR1 SGHRS and CDR2 YFSETQ. V gave up 5 bases and J gave up 3 bases; unmatched junction bases: 3. This CDR3 contains 14 residues. The DNA for the CDR3 is TGCGCCAGCAGGGCTAGCGGGGGGGGCTACGAGCAGTACTTC. Translated: CASRASGGGYEQYF. Variable domain in full (rest from reference TRBV5-1 and TRBJ2-7): KAGVTQTPRYLIKTRGQQVTLSCSPISGHRSVSWYQQTPGQGLQFLFEYFSETQRNKGNFPGRFSGRQFSNSRSEMNVSTLELGDSALYLCASRASGGGYEQYFGPGTRLTVT.

The rearrangement uses TRBV25-1 and TRBJ2-2; D not certain. V lost 2 bases to trimming and J lost 5 bases, with 6 bases between them. The CDR3 contains 13 residues. In germline, CDR1 is MGHDK, CDR2 SYGVNS. CDR3 region: CASSEQETGELFF. Here the CDR3 DNA reads TGTGCCAGCAGTGAACAGGAAACCGGGGAGCTGTTTTTT.

The chain joins TRBV27 to TRBJ1-5; D call uncertain. V was trimmed by 3 bases and J by 7 bases, leaving 13 bases between them. The CDR3 is made up of 14 amino acids. Looked up from germline, CDR1 is MNHEY and CDR2 is SMNVEV (reference sequence). The CDR3 sequence is CASSFSPSGQPQHF. CDR3 bases: TGTGCCAGCAGTTTCTCTCCATCAGGCCAGCCCCAGCATTTT.

The CDR3 bases are TGCAGCGTTGGGCAGTTCTCCTATGGCTACACCTTC. Its translation: CSVGQFSYGYTF. V is TRBV29-1 and J is TRBJ1-2; no definite D call. Deletions cut 4 bases from V and 4 bases from J, with 10 bases between. The CDR3 is 12 amino acids. Germline V lookup: CDR1 SQVTM, CDR2 ANQGSEA. The entire variable domain, with the rest obtained from reference TRBV29-1 and TRBJ1-2, is as follows: SAVISQKPSRDICQRGTSLTIQCQVDSQVTMMFWYRQQPGQSLTLIATANQGSEATYESGFVIDKFPISRPNLTFSTLTVSNMSPEDSSIYLCSVGQFSYGYTFGSGTRLTVV.

V usage is TRBV6-5 and J usage is TRBJ1-2; D might be TRBD1 (5 bases). Germline CDR1 is MNHEY and CDR2 is SVGAGI. The CDR3 consists of 14 residues. Trimming shortened V by 11 bases and J by 4 bases, and 20 bases separated the two germline ends. The CDR3 loop is CAARLLRDGYGYTF. DNA for the CDR3: TGTGCCGCGCGATTGCTCAGGGACGGCTATGGCTACACCTTC.

The chain couples TRBV29-1 to TRBJ1-2; TRBD1 is a possible D gene (6 bases). The CDR3 runs to 12 residues. The germline CDR1 and CDR2 sequences are SQVTM and ANQGSEA. Trimming pared 6 bases from V and 5 bases from J, leaving 13 bases between. The CDR3 sequence is CSVGGGQYGYTF. CDR3 coding DNA: TGCAGCGTCGGGGGGGGCCAGTATGGCTACACCTTC.

The V and J genes are TRBV10-3 and TRBJ2-7; 9 bases are shared with TRBD2. Germline CDR1 and CDR2: ENHRY and SYGVKD. V gave up 6 bases and J gave up 0 bases; unmatched junction bases: 6. This CDR3 is built from 15 residues. The DNA of the CDR3 is TGTGCCATCAGCCCGCTTAGCGGGAGCTCCTACGAGCAGTACTTC. Translated: CAISPLSGSSYEQYF.

This rearrangement joins TRBV2 to TRBJ2-2; the D is unclear. The CDR3 sequence is 14 residues long. V was shortened by 7 bases and J by 1 base, with 10 bases between the two germline ends. Germline V gene sequence: CDR1 SNHLY, CDR2 FYNNEI. The CDR3 loop reads CASIESRNTGELFF. The CDR3 bases are TGTGCCAGCATAGAGTCTCGGAACACCGGGGAGCTGTTTTTT.

J is TRBJ1-2 and V is TRBV7-2; no reliable D call. Trimming left V 3 bases short and J 4 bases short, with 6 bases between. This CDR3 region has 12 residues. Germline V gene lookup returns CDR1 SGHTA and CDR2 FQGNSA. CDR3 sequence (DNA): TGTGCCAGCAGCTTTCTCCCCTATGGCTACACCTTC. Translating gives CASSFLPYGYTF.

The chain is built from TRBV15 and TRBJ2-7, with D hard to call. This CDR3 contains 13 residues. Germline CDR1 is LNHNV and CDR2 is YYDKDF (reference sequence). Trimming cost V 9 bases and J 2 bases, with 14 bases left between them. CDR3 bases: TGTGCCACGGCGGTCGCCCCCACCTACGAGCAGTACTTC. Encoded protein: CATAVAPTYEQYF.

The chain joins TRBV5-1 to TRBJ1-1; the match to TRBD1 covers 8 bases. Trimming removed 4 bases from V and 2 bases from J; junction bases left unmatched: 13. The germline V gene has CDR1 SGHRS and CDR2 YFSETQ. CDR3 length: 17 amino acids. The CDR3 spells CASSLPRDRSSNTEAFF. The CDR3, as DNA: TGCGCCAGCAGCCTACCCCGGGACAGGTCATCCAACACTGAAGCTTTCTTT.

The V call is TRBV9, the J call TRBJ2-7; 8 positions agree with TRBD1. This CDR3 is 15 amino acids long. The V gene's germline CDR1 is SGDLS and CDR2 YYNGEE. Losses at the gene ends were 2 bases for V and 5 bases for J; bases not matched to a gene: 9. The CDR3 sequence: CASSVRTGSLDEQYF. CDR3 in DNA: TGTGCCAGCAGCGTCCGGACAGGGAGTCTCGACGAGCAGTACTTC.

This clone has only one observation. This chain uses TRBV28 with TRBJ2-2; no firm D call. This CDR3 comprises 14 residues. Per the germline V gene, CDR1 is MDHEN and CDR2 is SYDVKM. Trimming cost V 7 bases and J 6 bases, with 15 bases left between them. The CDR3 loop is CASTKALLAGELFF. In DNA, the CDR3 is TGTGCCAGCACCAAGGCACTCCTGGCCGGGGAGCTGTTTTTT. The whole variable domain, filled in from reference TRBV28 and TRBJ2-2, reads DVKVTQSSRYLVKRTGEKVFLECVQDMDHENMFWYRQDPGLGLRLIYFSYDVKMKEKGDIPEGYSVSREKKERFSLILESASTNQTSMYLCASTKALLAGELFFGEGSRLTVL.

The chain combines TRBV6-5 with TRBJ1-2, with D maybe TRBD1 (5 bases). The germline V gene has CDR1 MNHEY and CDR2 SVGAGI. The ends were cut back, 5 bases at V and 4 bases at J, with 11 bases in the middle. The CDR3 length is 13 residues. Here the CDR3 DNA reads TGTGCCAGCAGTCTCGGGACGGCCTATGGCTACACCTTC. It specifies CASSLGTAYGYTF.